The next 17 T cell receptor beta chains were all read from a single sample in a study of identical twins (dated by TCRdb to 2016 to 2017). The library was built by means of 5' RACE. Sequenced on an Illumina HiSeq 2000. TCRdb passed the public sequencing reads through fastp at Q25 and MiXCR, retaining productive beta sequences. Rows with one shared CDR3 protein collapse into an entry with the most common genes and DNA. The sample table shows roughly 1,500,000 distinct CDR3 sequences, and about 32% are seen once. 0.25% to 0.3% of the sample lies in the top ten. Sequenced: cord blood. The origin of the receptors is a newborn girl in good health.

This CDR3 reads CAITTGTYNEQFF. The CDR3 DNA reads as TGTGCCATCACCACCGGGACCTACAATGAGCAGTTCTTC. The genes are TRBV10-3 and TRBJ2-1; D may be TRBD2 (5 bases). In germline, CDR1 is ENHRY, CDR2 SYGVKD. V dropped 7 bases and J dropped 2 bases, with 9 bases sitting between them. This CDR3 has 13 amino acids.

In this sample, this clonotype turned up a few times. The V call is TRBV20-1, the J call TRBJ1-2; D is ambiguous. The germline V gene has CDR1 DFQATT and CDR2 SNEGSKA (reference sequence). The CDR3 is 9 amino acids. Trimming removed 7 bases from V and 6 bases from J, with 6 bases in between. The CDR3 DNA follows: TGCAGTGACCGGAATGGCTACACCTTC. This translates into CSDRNGYTF.

The rearrangement joins TRBV7-9 to TRBJ2-1, with D possibly TRBD2 on 6 matching bases. The end of the DNA fits TRBJ2-7 better, so the J call may be wrong. The CDR3 is made up of 17 amino acids. Germline assignment: CDR1 SEHNR and CDR2 FQNEAQ (reference sequence). CDR3 sequence reads: CASRANRRTSSYNEQYF. The CDR3 nucleotides are TGTGCCAGCAGGGCCAACAGGCGTACTAGCTCCTACAATGAGCAGTACTTC.

A single count supports this clonotype. Germline and junction disagree at one end, which may indicate a read error. V is TRBV20-1 and J is TRBJ1-5; TRBD1 aligns across 8 bases. Germline lookup yields CDR1 DFQATT and CDR2 SNEGSKA (reference sequence). The CDR3 covers 18 residues. The CDR3 region is CSARGATGAPYSNRPQHF. CDR3 nucleotide sequence: TGCAGTGCTAGGGGGGCGACAGGGGCCCCCTATAGCAATCGGCCCCAGCATTTT.

This chain joins TRBV21-1 and TRBJ1-1; the D segment call TRBD1 is taken from the table without a DNA check. TRBV21-1 is designated a pseudogene. CDR3 length equals 15 residues. The CDR3 nucleotides read TGTGCCAGCAGCAAGGGTGACTCCCGGCACACTGAAGCTTTCTTT. Its translation: CASSKGDSRHTEAFF.

J is TRBJ2-4 and V is TRBV20-1; D possibly corresponds to TRBD2 (6 bases). The CDR3 is made up of 16 amino acids. V gave up 5 bases and J gave up 0 bases, with 17 bases separating them. CDR1 and CDR2 from the germline V gene are DFQATT and SNEGSKA (reference sequence). CDR3 DNA sequence: TGCAGTGCTCGACGGGAGACCCTCCTAGCCAAAAACATTCAGTACTTC. This codes for CSARRETLLAKNIQYF.

This clonotype was seen at least ten times. This sequence joins TRBV10-2 and TRBJ2-7, with D maybe TRBD2 (5 bases). The CDR3 has 11 residues. CDR1 is WSHSY, CDR2 SAAADI, per germline. V shed 7 bases and J shed 3 bases, with 7 bases lying between them. In nucleotides, the CDR3 is TGCGCCAGCACGGGGAACTACGAGCAGTACTTC. Its protein product is CASTGNYEQYF.

This clonotype has just a few counts. V is TRBV27 and J is TRBJ1-1, with 7 bases aligning to TRBD1. The V gene's germline CDR1 is MNHEY and CDR2 SMNVEV (reference sequence). With V trimmed by 5 bases and J by 1 base, 10 bases remained unmatched. This CDR3 region has 16 residues. The chain's CDR3 is CASSTHGQEWNTEAFF. DNA for the CDR3: TGTGCCAGCAGTACCCACGGACAGGAATGGAACACTGAAGCTTTCTTT.

This clonotype has ten or more counts. The CDR3 DNA follows: TGTGCCAGCAGTTTTCTGATCTACGAGCAGTACTTC. As protein: CASSFLIYEQYF. The chain links TRBV12-3 or TRBV12-4 to TRBJ2-7; D is undetermined. CDR3 length: 12 residues. Deletions cut 3 bases from V and 3 bases from J, with 6 bases between.

This clonotype was observed a handful of times. The chain combines TRBV20-1 with TRBJ1-4; weak D call: TRBD1 (5 bases). The germline V and J ends were trimmed by 0 bases and 8 bases, with 7 bases remaining between them. CDR3 length: 12 amino acids. Germline V gene data show CDR1 as DFQATT and CDR2 as SNEGSKA (reference sequence). The CDR3 sequence is CSARDGTEKLFF. CDR3 DNA: TGCAGTGCTAGAGATGGGACCGAAAAACTGTTTTTT.

V gene TRBV12-3 or TRBV12-4 combines with J gene TRBJ1-2; 8 bases line up with TRBD1. The CDR3 totals 13 residues. V shed 6 bases, J shed 8 bases, and the junction held 8 bases outside the gene matches. The CDR3 sequence is CASRISRTGGYTF. CDR3 nucleotide sequence: TGTGCCAGCAGGATCTCCCGGACAGGGGGCTACACCTTC.

This clonotype showed up just a few times. V gene TRBV27 combines with J gene TRBJ1-2; 7 bases line up with TRBD1. CDR3 length equals 15 residues. Trimming removed 3 bases from V and 0 bases from J; junction bases left unmatched: 4. Germline V gene sequence: CDR1 MNHEY, CDR2 SMNVEV (reference sequence). The CDR3 coding sequence is TGTGCCAGCAGTTTTTTCCAGGGGGCTAACTATGGCTACACCTTC. This translates into CASSFFQGANYGYTF.

The rearrangement uses TRBV6-5 and TRBJ2-1; 8 bases match TRBD1. Germline-derived CDR1 and CDR2 are MNHEY and SVGAGI. There are 16 residues in the CDR3. Trimming removed 6 bases from V and 1 base from J; junction bases left unmatched: 8. DNA for the CDR3: TGTGCCAGCAGCTATGCAGGGGGCAGGTCCTACAATGAGCAGTTCTTC. Translating it yields CASSYAGGRSYNEQFF.

V and J are TRBV6-2 or TRBV6-3 and TRBJ2-1; 10 bases map to TRBD1. The CDR3 is made up of 15 amino acids. Germline trimming cut 2 bases from V and 10 bases from J; bases unmatched to any gene: 8. Looked up from germline, CDR1 is MNHEY and CDR2 is SVGEGT. The DNA of the CDR3 is TGTGCCAGCAGTTACCGGGACAGGGGAACCTACGAGCAGTTCTTC. Protein product: CASSYRDRGTYEQFF.

This clonotype was detected ten times or more. The rearrangement uses TRBV29-1 and TRBJ2-1, with D unresolved. In germline, CDR1 is SQVTM, CDR2 ANQGSEA. V gave up 4 bases and J gave up 3 bases, with 4 bases separating them. The CDR3 loop spans 11 amino acids. CDR3: CSVGHYNEQFF. CDR3 in DNA: TGCAGCGTTGGGCACTACAATGAGCAGTTCTTC.

Only a few counts were recorded for this clonotype. The V call is TRBV20-1, the J call TRBJ2-1, with D tentatively TRBD2 (7 bases). The CDR3 spans 17 residues. V lost 1 base and J 0 bases, leaving 16 bases between the germline ends. Germline loops: CDR1 DFQATT, CDR2 SNEGSKA (reference sequence). Here the CDR3 DNA reads TGCAGTGCTAGAGTGGGGGGGCCTTTCCCCTCCTACAATGAGCAGTTCTTC. The encoded protein is CSARVGGPFPSYNEQFF.

This clonotype was counted only a few times. The chain's CDR3 is CASSYLAGTQYF. The CDR3 region has the DNA TGTGCCAGCAGTTACCTAGCGGGTACGCAGTATTTT. J is TRBJ2-3 and V is TRBV28; 8 nucleotides match TRBD2. Germline V lookup: CDR1 MDHEN, CDR2 SYDVKM. The CDR3 sequence is 12 residues long. J lost 8 bases, V lost 4 bases, and 2 bases had no gene match.